Sequencing of this T cell receptor (beta chain) was carried out in a study of shared clonotypes between healthy human individuals. Data came from immunoSEQ multiplex PCR; TCRdb stores just in-frame clones and leaves some out. The data show about 2,500,000 clones, with approximately 92% seen just once and about 0.13% held by the top ten. Trimming removed 4 bases from V and 0 bases from J; junction bases left unmatched: 2. Germline assignment: CDR1 MNHEY and CDR2 SMNVEV (reference sequence). This CDR3 is 15 amino acids long. A remark on this clone: Other nucleotide sequences from this sample produce the same CDR3.

The sample comprised naive CD4+ T cells sorted from blood. The subset is: CD45RA+ positively selected. This clonotype originated in a man between 18 and 29 years old in good health. This chain links TRBV27 with TRBJ1-5, with 8 bases that match TRBD1. CDR3 in amino acids: CASSYRGYSNQPQHF. The CDR3 nucleotides are TGTGCCAGCAGTTACAGGGGGTATAGCAATCAGCCCCAGCATTTT.